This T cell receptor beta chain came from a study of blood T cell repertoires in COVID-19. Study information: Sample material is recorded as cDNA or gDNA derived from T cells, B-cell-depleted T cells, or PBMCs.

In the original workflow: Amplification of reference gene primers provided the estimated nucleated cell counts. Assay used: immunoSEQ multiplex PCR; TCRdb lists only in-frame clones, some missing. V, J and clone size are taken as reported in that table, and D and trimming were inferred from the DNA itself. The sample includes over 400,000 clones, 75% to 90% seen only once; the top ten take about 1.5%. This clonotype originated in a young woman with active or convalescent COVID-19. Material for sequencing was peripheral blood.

The CDR3 DNA reads TGTGCCAGTAAAGATAGTGGGCTAGCGGGAGAATTGGTCGGAAATGAGCAGTTCTTC. The encoded protein is CASKDSGLAGELVGNEQFF. The chain links TRBV9 to TRBJ2-1, with 10 bases identical to TRBD2. Germline CDR1 is SGDLS and CDR2 is YYNGEE. This CDR3 is 19 amino acids long. V gave up 8 bases and J gave up 7 bases; unmatched junction bases: 24. Supplemented by reference TRBV9 and TRBJ2-1, the full variable domain reads DSGVTQTPKHLITATGQRVTLRCSPRSGDLSVYWYQQSLDQGLQFLIQYYNGEERAKGNILERFSAQQFPDLHSELNLSSLELGDSALYFCASKDSGLAGELVGNEQFFGPGTRLTVL.